These 21 T cell receptor beta chains originate from one sample sequenced in a study of blood T cell repertoires in COVID-19. Clones were read by immunoSEQ multiplex PCR, and TCRdb kept only the in-frame ones, dropping some. The data show around 62,000 clones, around 89% seen once. Input material: peripheral blood. These receptors all come from a man in his sixties with acute or convalescent COVID-19.

The chain links TRBV5-6 to TRBJ2-1; TRBD2 matches at 9 bases. CDR1 is SGHDT and CDR2 is YYEEEE in the germline V gene. This CDR3 region has 18 residues. The trim removed 4 bases at V and 0 bases at J, leaving 11 bases unmatched. The DNA for the CDR3 is TGTGCCAGCAGCCCTCAAGGTAGCGGGAGCTACTCCTACAATGAGCAGTTCTTC. Its translation: CASSPQGSGSYSYNEQFF.

The genes are TRBV6-5 and TRBJ1-1, with D uncertain. The CDR3 contains 11 residues. Germline CDR1 MNHEY, CDR2 SVGAGI. The CDR3 loop reads CATLVRTEAFF. The CDR3 region has the DNA TGTGCTACTCTAGTGCGCACTGAAGCTTTCTTT.

Remarks on this clone: Other DNA sequences of this sample code for an identical CDR3. This sequence joins TRBV30 and TRBJ2-6; D is uncertain. Germline V gives CDR1 GTSNPN, CDR2 SVGIG (reference sequence). Trimming pared 3 bases from V and 0 bases from J, leaving 18 bases between. There are 18 residues in the CDR3. Written as DNA, the CDR3 is TGTGCCTGGAGCTCTTGGCAGGCTGGCGCCTCTGGGGCCAACGTCCTGACTTTC. Protein sequence: CAWSSWQAGASGANVLTF.

The chain recombines TRBV29-1 with TRBJ1-4, with a possible D match to TRBD1 (6 bases). This CDR3 is 13 amino acids long. Trimming left V 7 bases short and J 0 bases short, with 9 bases between. CDR1 is SQVTM, CDR2 ANQGSEA, per germline. CDR3 bases: TGCAGCGCCGCAGGGGCAACTAATGAAAAACTGTTTTTT. This gives the protein CSAAGATNEKLFF.

This chain connects TRBV19 to TRBJ1-5, with TRBD1 identical over 8 bases. The V gene's germline CDR1 is LNHDA and CDR2 SQIVND (reference sequence). The CDR3 is 17 residues long. Trimming at V came to 6 bases and at J to 5 bases, leaving 15 bases not matched to a gene. Here the CDR3 DNA reads TGTGCCAGTAGCTTCGACAGGGGAGGAGGTGGCGATCAGCCCCAGCATTTT. This codes for CASSFDRGGGGDQPQHF.

This clone was recorded once. The chain is built from TRBV28 and TRBJ1-5; 11 bases align to TRBD1. V dropped 6 bases and J dropped 9; count of bases not matched to a gene: 4. The CDR3 extends over 13 amino acids. Germline CDR1 MDHEN, CDR2 SYDVKM. For the CDR3, the DNA is TGTGCCAGCAGGGGGACAGGGGGATCGCCCCAGCATTTT. Its translation: CASRGTGGSPQHF.

The chain combines TRBV6-2 or TRBV6-3 with TRBJ2-2, with D uncertain. Germline loops: CDR1 MNHEY, CDR2 SVGEGT. The CDR3 loop spans 14 amino acids. V was cut by 4 bases and J by 4 bases, with 10 bases left in between. The CDR3 reads CASSSGSFTGELFF. As DNA, the CDR3 is TGTGCCAGCAGTTCCGGGTCCTTCACCGGGGAGCTGTTTTTT.

This clone was seen only once. The chain has TRBV5-1 and TRBJ2-6, with 10 bases identical to TRBD1. CDR3 length: 20 amino acids. Losses at the gene ends were 4 bases for V and 0 bases for J; bases not matched to a gene: 13. Germline V gene sequence: CDR1 SGHRS, CDR2 YFSETQ. The CDR3: CASSNGGGTGDRSGANVLTF. CDR3 sequence (DNA): TGCGCCAGCAGCAATGGTGGTGGGACAGGGGACCGCTCTGGGGCCAACGTCCTGACTTTC.

CDR3 sequence: CASSPPGGEQFF. In DNA form, the CDR3 reads TGTGCCAGCAGCCCCCCAGGGGGGGAGCAGTTCTTC. The chain recombines TRBV9 with TRBJ2-1, with TRBD1 as a possible D gene (7 bases). Germline V gives CDR1 SGDLS, CDR2 YYNGEE. Between the trimmed V and J ends, which lost 4 bases and 10 bases, there was a span of 12 bases. This CDR3 spans 12 amino acids.

V is TRBV5-4 and J is TRBJ1-1; D gene ambiguous. V lost 0 bases to trimming and J lost 5 bases, with 17 bases between them. Germline V CDR1 and CDR2: SGHNT, YYREEE (reference sequence). This CDR3 has 16 residues. The CDR3 nucleotides read TGTGCCAGCAGCTTGGCGAGCGGGAGGATATCGACTGAAGCTTTCTTT. Translation: CASSLASGRISTEAFF.

This clone is a singleton in its sample. V is TRBV29-1 and J is TRBJ1-1; D may be TRBD1 (6 bases). The CDR3 spans 15 residues. Deletions cut 1 base from V and 0 bases from J, with 12 bases between. Germline lookup yields CDR1 SQVTM and CDR2 ANQGSEA. CDR3 sequence reads: CSVEVGGQMNTEAFF. CDR3 in DNA: TGCAGCGTTGAAGTGGGGGGGCAGATGAACACTGAAGCTTTCTTT.

The V and J genes are TRBV7-9 and TRBJ2-5, with TRBD2 matching over 8 bases. The CDR3 covers 15 residues. J gave up 4 bases and V 5 bases, and 9 bases lay outside the gene matches. The germline V gene encodes CDR1 SEHNR and CDR2 FQNEAQ (reference sequence). CDR3 sequence (DNA): TGTGCCAGCAGCCAACTGACGGGAGGGGGAGAGACCCAGTACTTC. Encoded protein: CASSQLTGGGETQYF.

This clone was seen only once. V gene TRBV28 combines with J gene TRBJ1-6; tentatively, D is TRBD1 (6 bases). CDR1 and CDR2 (germline): MDHEN, SYDVKM. CDR3 length: 15 residues. V was cut by 5 bases and J by 10 bases, with 18 bases left in between. CDR3 region: CASSPTQGFKSPLHF. The CDR3 DNA reads as TGTGCCAGCAGTCCGACACAGGGTTTCAAATCACCCCTCCACTTT.

This sequence joins TRBV28 and TRBJ1-2; D uncertain. The CDR3 length is 15 residues. Trimming stripped 0 bases from V and 4 bases from J, with 12 bases between. Germline CDR1 MDHEN, CDR2 SYDVKM. CDR3 amino acids: CASSLWAGRVYGYTF. The CDR3 region has the DNA TGTGCCAGCAGTTTATGGGCGGGGAGAGTCTATGGCTACACCTTC.

This clone came up a few times. The chain recombines TRBV28 with TRBJ1-1; the D gene is possibly TRBD1 (6 bases). The ends were cut back, 5 bases at V and 0 bases at J, with 13 bases in the middle. The CDR3 loop spans 15 amino acids. Germline V CDR1 and CDR2: MDHEN, SYDVKM. The CDR3 is CASSRTGTMNTEAFF. The CDR3 DNA is TGTGCCAGCAGTCGTACCGGGACAATGAACACTGAAGCTTTCTTT. Full variable domain (outside the CDR3, taken from reference TRBV28 and TRBJ1-1): DVKVTQSSRYLVKRTGEKVFLECVQDMDHENMFWYRQDPGLGLRLIYFSYDVKMKEKGDIPEGYSVSREKKERFSLILESASTNQTSMYLCASSRTGTMNTEAFFGQGTRLTVV.

The chain carries TRBV15 and TRBJ2-7; 7 bases are a match to TRBD1. The germline gives CDR1 LNHNV, CDR2 YYDKDF (reference sequence). The length of the CDR3 is 14 residues. After removal of 5 bases from V and 4 bases from J, the junction contained 8 bases not matched to a gene. CDR3 sequence reads: CATSVGTVVYEQYF. The CDR3 DNA sequence: TGTGCCACCAGCGTCGGGACAGTTGTGTACGAGCAGTACTTC.

The V gene is TRBV28, the J gene TRBJ2-2; TRBD1 might be the D (6 bases). V gave up 6 bases and J gave up 3 bases, with 11 bases separating them. This CDR3 is 14 amino acids long. Germline CDR1 reads MDHEN; CDR2 reads SYDVKM. CDR3 bases: TGTGCCAGCAGGACAGGAGCAGACACCGGGGAGCTGTTTTTT. Its translation: CASRTGADTGELFF.

The chain is built from TRBV5-5 and TRBJ1-6, with D uncertain. CDR1 and CDR2 from the germline V gene are SGHKS and YYEKEE (reference sequence). CDR3 length: 14 residues. Trimming cost V 1 base and J 7 bases, with 9 bases left between them. CDR3 region: CASSLNRLNSPLHF. In DNA, the CDR3 is TGTGCCAGCAGCTTGAACAGACTAAATTCACCCCTCCACTTT. The complete variable domain, with remaining parts taken from reference TRBV5-5 and TRBJ1-6, reads DAGVTQSPTHLIKTRGQQVTLRCSPISGHKSVSWYQQVLGQGPQFIFQYYEKEERGRGNFPDRFSARQFPNYSSELNVNALLLGDSALYLCASSLNRLNSPLHFGNGTRLTVT.

The V call is TRBV19, the J call TRBJ2-7, with 7 positions matching TRBD2. The CDR3 is 16 residues long. Germline loops: CDR1 LNHDA, CDR2 SQIVND (reference sequence). The V segment lost 7 bases and the J segment 4 bases; nucleotides outside the gene matches: 16. Here the CDR3 DNA reads TGTGCCAGTACTCCAACGTGGGGACTATCTCTTTACGAGCAGTACTTC. It is translated as CASTPTWGLSLYEQYF.

The chain joins TRBV2 to TRBJ1-5; D call uncertain. The CDR3 spans 12 residues. CDR1 and CDR2 (germline): SNHLY, FYNNEI. V was shortened by 9 bases and J by 5 bases, with 11 bases between the two germline ends. CDR3: CASSDGYQPQHF. The CDR3 nucleotides are TGTGCCAGTTCAGACGGGTATCAGCCCCAGCATTTT.

The rearrangement joins TRBV6-5 to TRBJ2-3, with 10 bases that match TRBD2. CDR1 MNHEY and CDR2 SVGAGI come from the germline V gene. The CDR3 totals 15 residues. J gave up 6 bases and V 5 bases, and 8 bases lay outside the gene matches. CDR3 DNA sequence: TGTGCCAGCAGTCCCAGCGGGAGGGGTGTGGATACGCAGTATTTT. Protein sequence: CASSPSGRGVDTQYF.